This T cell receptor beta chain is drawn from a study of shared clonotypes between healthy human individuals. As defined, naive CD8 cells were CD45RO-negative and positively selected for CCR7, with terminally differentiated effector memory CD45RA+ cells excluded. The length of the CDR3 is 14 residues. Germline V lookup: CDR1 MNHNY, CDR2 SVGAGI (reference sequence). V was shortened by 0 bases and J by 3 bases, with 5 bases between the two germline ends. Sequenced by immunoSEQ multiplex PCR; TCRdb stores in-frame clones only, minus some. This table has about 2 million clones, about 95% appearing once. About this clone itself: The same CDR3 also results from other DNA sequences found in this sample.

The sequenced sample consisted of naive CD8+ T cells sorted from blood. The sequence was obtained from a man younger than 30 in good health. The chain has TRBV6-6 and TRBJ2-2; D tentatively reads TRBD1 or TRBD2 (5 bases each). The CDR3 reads CASSYSGDTGELFF. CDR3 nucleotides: TGTGCCAGCAGTTACTCGGGGGACACCGGGGAGCTGTTTTTT.